The 5 T cell receptor beta chains below come from one sample, sequenced in a study of T-cell memory formation after mild COVID-19. One entry per CDR3 protein results from TCRdb running MiXCR on the 5' RACE reads. Here the sample spans under 200,000 distinct CDR3 sequences, 9.5% to 13% being singletons. The sequencing sample was made of PBMCs or a T cell subset sorted from them (not recorded which). The receptors come from a man between 18 and 29 years old who had mild COVID-19 (a few samples of this study predate the infection). Cell type and time point are not known.

The sample holds a few counts of this clonotype. The chain is built from TRBV20-1 and TRBJ2-5, with D perhaps matching TRBD2 (6 bases). Per germline, CDR1 DFQATT and CDR2 SNEGSKA (reference sequence). V dropped 7 bases and J dropped 0 bases, with 12 bases sitting between them. The CDR3 is 13 residues long. The CDR3 loop reads CSGSGLDQETQYF. The CDR3 DNA reads TGCAGTGGGTCGGGACTTGACCAAGAGACCCAGTACTTC.

This clonotype showed up just a few times. V usage is TRBV29-1 and J usage is TRBJ2-3, with a possible D match to TRBD2 (7 bases). CDR3 size: 12 residues. Trimming took 4 bases from V and 5 from J, leaving 10 bases between them. Per the germline V gene, CDR1 is SQVTM and CDR2 is ANQGSEA. The CDR3 protein is CSVVGGEDTQYF. In DNA, the CDR3 is TGCAGCGTTGTAGGGGGGGAAGATACGCAGTATTTT.

This clonotype was recorded many times. This rearrangement joins TRBV20-1 to TRBJ2-7, with D uncertain. Trimming removed 0 bases from V and 5 bases from J, with 5 bases in between. Germline CDR1 is DFQATT and CDR2 is SNEGSKA (reference sequence). The CDR3 runs 11 residues. CDR3 sequence (DNA): TGCAGTGCTAGAGAGAGCCACGAGCAGTACGTC. Translation gives CSARESHEQYV.

V and J are TRBV12-3 or TRBV12-4 and TRBJ1-6; perhaps TRBD1 as D (6 bases). V gave up 3 bases and J gave up 10 bases, with 19 bases separating them. The CDR3 consists of 16 residues. The CDR3 region has the DNA TGTGCCAGCAGTTTGGGGCAGGGGCGCGGAAACTCACCCCTCCACTTT. Translating it yields CASSLGQGRGNSPLHF.

CDR3 sequence (DNA): TGTGCCAGCAGCTTGGGTATGGTTTACACCGGGGAGCTGTTTTTT. The encoded protein is CASSLGMVYTGELFF. The rearrangement links TRBV5-6 to TRBJ2-2; D unclear. Looked up from germline, CDR1 is SGHDT and CDR2 is YYEEEE. With 0 bases removed from V and 3 bases from J, the gap between germline ends came to 9 bases. The CDR3 sequence is 15 residues long.